The 7 T cell receptor beta chains listed next were all sequenced from one sample in a study of human T cells and chemical hapten exposure. TCRdb itself ran the RACE reads through MiXCR, one entry per CDR3 protein. The table records about 190,000 distinct CDR3 sequences, about 25% of them present only once. Regarding time point: patch test 3, about 24 weeks after DPC sensitization. As for treatment: therapeutic diphenylcyclopropenone sensitization with weekly scalp DPC. The material sequenced was whole blood, taken in connection with sensitization to the hapten diphenylcyclopropenone (DPC). The source is a woman in her 40s with alopecia areata. Some clones in this sample may be carry-over from other donors' samples.

The sample holds a few counts of this clonotype. The chain carries TRBV28 and TRBJ2-2, with 7 bases matching TRBD2. J lost 1 base, V lost 11 bases, and 7 bases had no gene match. Germline values: CDR1 MDHEN, CDR2 SYDVKM. CDR3 length: 14 amino acids. CDR3 amino acids: CAGTSVLNTGELFF. CDR3 nucleotide sequence: TGTGCCGGTACTAGCGTCCTGAACACCGGGGAGCTGTTTTTT.

This clonotype was counted a few times. The rearrangement joins TRBV7-2 to TRBJ2-4; 8 positions agree with TRBD1. V dropped 5 bases and J dropped 8; count of bases not matched to a gene: 5. The CDR3 consists of 13 residues. In germline, CDR1 is SGHTA, CDR2 FQGNSA. CDR3 in DNA: TGTGCCAGCAGCCTTGACAGGGGTGACATTCAGTACTTC. It encodes CASSLDRGDIQYF.

The gene calls are TRBV20-1 and TRBJ1-2; 7 positions agree with TRBD1. J was trimmed by 5 bases and V by 0 bases; bases with no gene match: 12. The CDR3 extends over 16 amino acids. Germline CDR1 is DFQATT and CDR2 is SNEGSKA (reference sequence). The CDR3 protein is CSARDPLDRELYGYTF. In DNA form, the CDR3 reads TGCAGTGCTAGAGATCCCCTTGACAGGGAGCTGTATGGCTACACCTTC.

This clonotype was observed a few times. The chain links TRBV15 to TRBJ2-6; D ambiguous. This CDR3 has 14 residues. The ends were cut back, 3 bases at V and 3 bases at J, with 6 bases in the middle. Per germline, CDR1 LNHNV and CDR2 YYDKDF (reference sequence). The CDR3 DNA reads TGTGCCACCAGCAGCCTCTATGGGGCCAACGTCCTGACTTTC. Its translation: CATSSLYGANVLTF.

This clonotype was seen only a few times. The CDR3 sequence is CSVDSSALNNEQFF. Written as DNA, the CDR3 is TGCAGCGTTGACTCTAGCGCCTTAAACAATGAGCAGTTCTTC. The genes are TRBV29-1 and TRBJ2-1; D is possibly TRBD2 (6 bases). The CDR3 sequence is 14 residues long. Trimming removed 3 bases at V and 5 bases at J, with 14 bases between. Germline lookup yields CDR1 SQVTM and CDR2 ANQGSEA.

This clonotype was recorded only once. J is TRBJ2-5 and V is TRBV6-2 or TRBV6-3; TRBD2 matches 13 bases. The CDR3 extends over 14 amino acids. V dropped 10 bases and J dropped 4; count of bases not matched to a gene: 6. Germline V gene sequence: CDR1 MNHEY, CDR2 SVGEGT. CDR3 protein: CAIGLAGDLETQYF. CDR3 DNA sequence: TGTGCCATCGGACTAGCGGGAGATCTAGAGACCCAGTACTTC.

This clonotype was seen a handful of times. The gene calls are TRBV29-1 and TRBJ2-1, with TRBD2 identical over 11 bases. The CDR3 runs to 13 residues. Germline-derived CDR1 and CDR2 are SQVTM and ANQGSEA. V shed 6 bases, J shed 13 bases, and the junction held 11 bases outside the gene matches. This CDR3 reads CSVGLAAGQGQFF. The CDR3, as DNA: TGCAGCGTGGGACTAGCGGCAGGACAGGGACAGTTCTTC.